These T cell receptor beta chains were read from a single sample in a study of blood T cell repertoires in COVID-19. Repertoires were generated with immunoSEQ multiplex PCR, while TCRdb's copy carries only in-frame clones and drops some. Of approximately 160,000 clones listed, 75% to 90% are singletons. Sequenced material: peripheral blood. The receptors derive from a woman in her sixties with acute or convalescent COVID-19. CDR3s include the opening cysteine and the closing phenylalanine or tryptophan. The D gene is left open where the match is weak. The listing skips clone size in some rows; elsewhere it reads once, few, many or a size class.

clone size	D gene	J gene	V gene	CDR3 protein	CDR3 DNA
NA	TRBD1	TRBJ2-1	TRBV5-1	CASSLDPGGYNEQFF	TGCGCCAGCAGCTTGGATCCAGGGGGCTACAATGAGCAGTTCTTC
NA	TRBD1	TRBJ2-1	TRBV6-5	CASSSTDRGSSEQFF	TGTGCCAGCAGCTCTACGGACAGGGGGTCGAGTGAGCAGTTCTTC
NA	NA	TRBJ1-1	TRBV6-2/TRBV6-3	CASTPYMNTEAFF	TGTGCCAGCACCCCTTACATGAACACTGAAGCTTTCTTT
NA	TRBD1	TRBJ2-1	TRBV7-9	CASSLNQGQGHNEQFF	TGTGCCAGCAGCTTAAATCAGGGACAGGGCCACAATGAGCAGTTCTTC
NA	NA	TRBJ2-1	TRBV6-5	CASRLLEGSYNEQFF	TGTGCCAGCAGGTTACTAGAGGGTTCCTACAATGAGCAGTTCTTC
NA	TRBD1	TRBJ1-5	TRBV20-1	CSASPGTGVGNQPQHF	TGCAGTGCTAGTCCGGGAACAGGGGTCGGAAATCAGCCCCAGCATTTT
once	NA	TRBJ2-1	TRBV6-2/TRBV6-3	CASSTLRGHYNEQFF	TGTGCCAGCAGTACCCTAAGGGGCCATTACAATGAGCAGTTCTTC
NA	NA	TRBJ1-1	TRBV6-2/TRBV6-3	CASSYRSGGLSTEAFF	TGTGCCAGCAGTTACCGTTCGGGGGGTCTAAGCACTGAAGCTTTCTTT
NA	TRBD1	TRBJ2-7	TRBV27	CASSLGTGVKGQYF	TGTGCCAGCAGTTTAGGGACAGGGGTCAAGGGGCAGTACTTC
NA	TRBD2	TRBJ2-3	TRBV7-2	CASSTMRGLAITDTQYF	TGTGCCAGCAGCACCATGAGGGGACTAGCGATCACAGATACGCAGTATTTT
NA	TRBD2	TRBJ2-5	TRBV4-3	CASSQGISGGVFQETQYF	TGCGCCAGCAGCCAAGGAATAAGCGGGGGTGTATTTCAAGAGACCCAGTACTTC
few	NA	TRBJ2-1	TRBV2	CASSEELQRNEQFF	TGTGCCAGCAGTGAAGAGTTACAGCGGAATGAGCAGTTCTTC
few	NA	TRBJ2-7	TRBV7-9	CASSLAGAEYF	TGTGCCAGCAGCTTAGCGGGGGCGGAGTACTTC
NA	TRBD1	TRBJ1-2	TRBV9	CASSVEQGGYTF	TGTGCCAGCAGCGTAGAACAGGGGGGCTACACCTTC
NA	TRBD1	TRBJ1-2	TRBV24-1	CATSDNDRGLGYTF	TGTGCCACCAGTGATAACGACAGGGGGCTTGGCTACACCTTC
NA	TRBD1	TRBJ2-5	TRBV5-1	CASSENDRGETQYF	TGCGCCAGCAGCGAAAACGACAGGGGAGAGACCCAGTACTTC
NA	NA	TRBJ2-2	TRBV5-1	CASGLGTYTGELFF	TGCGCCAGCGGACTCGGGACATACACCGGGGAGCTGTTTTTT
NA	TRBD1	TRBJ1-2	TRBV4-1	CASSPGQGGSNYGYTF	TGCGCCAGCAGCCCCGGACAGGGAGGCTCTAACTATGGCTACACCTTC
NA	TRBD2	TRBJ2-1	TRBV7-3	CASSLRASGEGDAEQFF	TGTGCCAGCAGCTTAAGAGCTAGCGGGGAAGGGGACGCTGAGCAGTTCTTC
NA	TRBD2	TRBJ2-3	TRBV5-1	CASSLGRTSDAADTQYF	TGCGCCAGCAGCTTGGGCCGGACTAGCGATGCAGCAGATACGCAGTATTTT
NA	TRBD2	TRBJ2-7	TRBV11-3	CASSFPPEVAGLYEQYF	TGTGCCAGCAGCTTCCCCCCGGAGGTAGCGGGGCTCTACGAGCAGTACTTC
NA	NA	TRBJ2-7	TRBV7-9	CASSFHGTPSSYEQYF	TGTGCCAGCAGCTTCCACGGGACACCTAGCTCCTACGAGCAGTACTTC
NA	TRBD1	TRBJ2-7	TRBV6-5	CASSSAGQGREQYF	TGTGCCAGCAGTTCCGCGGGACAGGGGCGGGAGCAGTACTTC
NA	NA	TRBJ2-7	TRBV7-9	CASSLDGTYHHQYF	TGTGCCAGCAGCTTAGACGGGACATATCACCACCAGTACTTC
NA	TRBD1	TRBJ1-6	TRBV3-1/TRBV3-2	CASSRAPGQGGSPLHF	TGTGCCAGCAGCCGAGCGCCGGGACAGGGGGGTTCACCCCTCCACTTT
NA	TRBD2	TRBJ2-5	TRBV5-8	CASSRGLAGGSAVETQYF	TGTGCCAGCAGCCGTGGACTAGCGGGGGGATCCGCTGTCGAGACCCAGTACTTC
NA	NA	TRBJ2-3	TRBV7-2	CASSANWAGTDTQYF	TGTGCCAGCAGCGCAAACTGGGCCGGCACAGATACGCAGTATTTT
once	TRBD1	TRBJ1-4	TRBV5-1	CASSLAGGVANEKLFF	TGCGCCAGCAGCTTGGCAGGGGGCGTCGCTAATGAAAAACTGTTTTTT
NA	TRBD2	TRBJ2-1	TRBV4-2	CASSHAGLAGGYNEQFF	TGTGCCAGCAGCCATGCGGGTCTAGCGGGGGGTTACAATGAGCAGTTCTTC
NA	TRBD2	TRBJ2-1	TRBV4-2	CASSQTLAGDYNEQFF	TGTGCCAGCAGCCAAACACTAGCGGGGGACTACAATGAGCAGTTCTTC
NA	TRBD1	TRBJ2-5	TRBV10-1	CASSESEAGGSQTQYF	TGCGCCAGCAGTGAGTCGGAGGCAGGGGGTTCGCAGACCCAGTACTTC